One sample yielded the 32 T cell receptor beta chains listed below, sequenced in a study of blood T cell repertoires in COVID-19 (dated by TCRdb to about 2020). To prepare the library, the immunoSEQ multiplex PCR assay was applied. Drawn from immuneACCESS, this table holds only the in-frame rearrangements with V and J called that TCRdb kept. Clones are partly lost; checked studies trace under half to an unresolved V gene and leave the rest unexplained. The sample has 95,000 to 100,000 clones on record, roughly 80% of them singletons. Approximately 24% of the sample goes to the ten largest clones. The sample taken for sequencing was peripheral blood. These receptors all stem from a human donor in a cohort sampled during active COVID-19.

This clone was counted a single time. J is TRBJ1-2 and V is TRBV7-2, with 9 nucleotides matching TRBD1. Looked up from germline, CDR1 is SGHTA and CDR2 is FQGNSA. V lost 5 bases to trimming and J lost 2 bases; unmatched junction nucleotides: 3. The CDR3 is 14 amino acids. For the CDR3, the DNA is TGTGCCAGCAGCACCGGGACAGGGAACTATGGCTACACCTTC. Encoded protein: CASSTGTGNYGYTF.

This clone occurred once. The chain combines TRBV5-6 with TRBJ2-3; 9 bases agree with TRBD2. The CDR3 loop spans 17 amino acids. Germline loops: CDR1 SGHDT, CDR2 YYEEEE. The J segment lost 4 bases and the V segment lost 1 base, leaving 10 bases of the junction unmatched. The CDR3 nucleotides are TGTGCCAGCAGCTTGAAAGGCGGGGCTAGCGGGGCAGATACGCAGTATTTT. This encodes CASSLKGGASGADTQYF.

The chain links TRBV20-1 to TRBJ2-1; tentative D call: TRBD2 (6 bases). CDR3 size: 13 residues. Germline CDR1 DFQATT, CDR2 SNEGSKA (reference sequence). The V end lost 3 bases, the J end lost 9 bases, and 15 bases lay between the germline ends. The CDR3 reads CSASSSGRGEQFF. The CDR3 region has the DNA TGCAGTGCTAGTTCCAGCGGGCGGGGTGAGCAGTTCTTC.

The gene calls are TRBV4-2 and TRBJ2-3; 10 bases agree with TRBD2. V shed 4 bases and J 0 bases; nucleotides not matched to a gene: 13. Germline V CDR1 and CDR2: LGHNA, YNFKEQ. This CDR3 has 19 residues. The CDR3 region has the DNA TGTGCCAGCAGCCGCGAACTAGCGGGATTTCCCTCTAGCACAGATACGCAGTATTTT. Translation: CASSRELAGFPSSTDTQYF.

This clone occurred once. The V gene is TRBV18, the J gene TRBJ2-6, with 8 nucleotides matching TRBD2. This CDR3 spans 19 amino acids. Germline values: CDR1 KGHSH, CDR2 LQKENI. With 6 bases clipped from V and 4 bases from J, the junction kept 17 bases outside the gene matches. The CDR3 coding sequence is TGTGCCAGCTCCCCCAACCGGGGGGGGATTTCAGGGGGGGCCAACGTCCTGACTTTC. Its protein is CASSPNRGGISGGANVLTF.

The V gene is TRBV10-2, the J gene TRBJ1-4; tentatively, D is TRBD1 (5 bases). Trimming took 2 bases from V and 7 from J, leaving 11 bases between them. The length of the CDR3 is 14 residues. Germline CDR1 and CDR2: WSHSY and SAAADI. CDR3 sequence: CASSERAGIEKLFF. CDR3 bases: TGCGCCAGCAGTGAGAGGGCAGGGATTGAAAAACTGTTTTTT.

This chain links TRBV5-3 with TRBJ1-6; 11 nucleotides match TRBD1. TRBV5-3 is designated an ORF whose function remains uncertain. The CDR3 length is 14 residues. Losses at the gene ends were 10 bases for V and 11 bases for J; bases not matched to a gene: 11. The CDR3 loop is CASPSPDRGPPLHF. Here the CDR3 DNA reads TGTGCCTCACCCTCCCCGGACAGGGGGCCACCCCTCCACTTT.

By share, this clone counts as medium-sized. The chain has TRBV29-1 and TRBJ1-3, with D tentatively TRBD1 (5 bases). CDR1 is SQVTM, CDR2 ANQGSEA, per germline. V was clipped by 3 bases and J by 4 bases, with 7 bases between them. This CDR3 spans 12 amino acids. CDR3 DNA sequence: TGCAGCGTTGAGGACACCGGAAACACCATATATTTT. Translated, it gives CSVEDTGNTIYF.

This chain uses TRBV5-6 with TRBJ1-4; TRBD1 agrees at 10 bases. The length of the CDR3 is 19 residues. The germline V gene has CDR1 SGHDT and CDR2 YYEEEE. Losses at the gene ends were 0 bases for V and 2 bases for J; bases not matched to a gene: 10. The CDR3 DNA reads TGTGCCAGCAGCTTGGCCGGGACAGGGGCTTTGGGGACTAATGAAAAACTGTTTTTT. It codes for CASSLAGTGALGTNEKLFF.

The genes are TRBV6-5 and TRBJ1-3; tentative D call: TRBD1 (6 bases). This CDR3 spans 14 amino acids. Trimming stripped 5 bases from V and 0 bases from J, with 8 bases between. The germline V gene encodes CDR1 MNHEY and CDR2 SVGAGI. CDR3 in DNA: TGTGCCAGCAGTACAGGGAGCTCTGGAAACACCATATATTTT. Amino acid sequence: CASSTGSSGNTIYF.

This chain uses TRBV18 with TRBJ1-2, with a weak D call TRBD1 (6 bases). The V and J ends lost 6 bases and 0 bases respectively, with 14 bases between them. In germline, CDR1 is KGHSH, CDR2 LQKENI. The CDR3 consists of 15 residues. CDR3: CASSPTGITNYGYTF. The DNA of the CDR3 is TGTGCCAGCTCCCCCACAGGGATAACTAACTATGGCTACACCTTC.

The gene calls are TRBV6-4 and TRBJ1-1, with a tentative D call TRBD1 (6 bases). The CDR3 is 15 amino acids. Germline lookup yields CDR1 MRHNA and CDR2 SNTAGT. The V gene lost 6 bases and the J gene lost 3 bases, with 17 bases spanning the gap. As DNA, the CDR3 is TGTGCCAGCAGAAGACAGGTTGGGTTGGACACTGAAGCTTTCTTT. It is translated as CASRRQVGLDTEAFF.

The chain employs TRBV3-1 (or the pseudogene TRBV3-2) and TRBJ2-7, with 11 bases aligning to TRBD2. The ends lost 1 base at V and 3 bases at J; junction bases unmatched: 2. Germline V gives CDR1 LGHDT, CDR2 YNNKEL (reference sequence). The CDR3 length is 15 residues. The DNA of the CDR3 is TGTGCCAGCAGCCAAGGTACTAGCGGGAGCTACGAGCAGTACTTC. As protein: CASSQGTSGSYEQYF.

The chain uses TRBV4-3 and TRBJ2-2, with D maybe TRBD1 (6 bases). Germline V lookup: CDR1 LGHNA, CDR2 YSLEER. This CDR3 has 17 residues. Trimming pared 0 bases from V and 4 bases from J, leaving 15 bases between. The CDR3 sequence is CASSQDWGRGSTGELFF. In DNA form, the CDR3 reads TGCGCCAGCAGCCAAGATTGGGGCAGGGGCTCCACCGGGGAGCTGTTTTTT.

This clone has a single count. V is TRBV7-2 and J is TRBJ2-7, with 8 bases fitting TRBD2. The CDR3 is made up of 15 amino acids. The trim removed 5 bases at V and 3 bases at J, leaving 9 bases unmatched. CDR1 SGHTA and CDR2 FQGNSA come from the germline V gene. CDR3 region: CASSPVGGGNYEQYF. CDR3 coding DNA: TGTGCCAGCAGCCCCGTCGGCGGGGGGAACTACGAGCAGTACTTC.

The chain joins TRBV5-5 to TRBJ2-3; 7 nucleotides agree with TRBD1. This CDR3 is built from 17 residues. Trimming took 3 bases from V and 2 from J; bases not matched to a gene: 12. Germline V gene sequence: CDR1 SGHKS, CDR2 YYEKEE (reference sequence). The CDR3 DNA reads as TGTGCCAGCAGCTGGGGCCCAGGACAGGACGTCACAGATACGCAGTATTTT. This sequence encodes CASSWGPGQDVTDTQYF.

The rearrangement links TRBV10-3 to TRBJ2-3; TRBD2 matches at 13 bases. The germline V gene has CDR1 ENHRY and CDR2 SYGVKD. The CDR3 totals 17 residues. Unmatched junction bases numbered 7, after V lost 2 bases and J lost 5 bases. The CDR3 coding sequence is TGTGCCATCAGTGAGAGTGAGGGACTAGCGGGGATAGATACGCAGTATTTT. It yields the protein CAISESEGLAGIDTQYF.

The chain is built from TRBV18 and TRBJ2-3; 7 nucleotides line up with TRBD1. The CDR3 is made up of 13 amino acids. Trimming cost V 5 bases and J 4 bases; bases outside gene matches: 3. Germline CDR1 reads KGHSH; CDR2 reads LQKENI. The CDR3 sequence is CASSSQGADTQYF. The CDR3 bases are TGTGCCAGCTCATCCCAGGGGGCAGATACGCAGTATTTT.

This chain joins TRBV28 and TRBJ2-7; the D gene is possibly TRBD2 (5 bases). V lost 4 bases to trimming and J lost 0 bases, with 16 bases between them. CDR3 length equals 16 residues. CDR1 and CDR2 (germline): MDHEN, SYDVKM. The chain's CDR3 is CASSSPGAADSYEQYF. The CDR3 nucleotides read TGTGCCAGCAGTTCCCCTGGAGCGGCTGACTCCTACGAGCAGTACTTC.

The chain recombines TRBV19 with TRBJ2-1; TRBD1 is a possible D gene (6 bases). Germline CDR1 is LNHDA and CDR2 is SQIVND (reference sequence). V was trimmed by 7 bases and J by 0 bases, leaving 10 bases between them. The CDR3 is 14 residues long. The CDR3 region is CASTPDSSYNEQFF. The CDR3 DNA reads TGTGCCAGTACCCCGGACAGCTCCTACAATGAGCAGTTCTTC.

The chain employs TRBV14 and TRBJ2-5, with a tentative D call TRBD2 (6 bases). The V gene's germline CDR1 is SGHDN and CDR2 FVKESK. There are 16 residues in the CDR3. The V end lost 4 bases, the J end lost 3 bases, and 18 bases lay between the germline ends. CDR3 sequence (DNA): TGTGCCAGCAGCCCCCGGAGGGGATTGAGGGAAGAGACCCAGTACTTC. Translating gives CASSPRRGLREETQYF.

This chain connects TRBV3-1 (or the pseudogene TRBV3-2) to TRBJ2-7; 9 nucleotides agree with TRBD1. Germline values: CDR1 LGHDT, CDR2 YNNKEL (reference sequence). J gave up 6 bases and V 4 bases, and 7 bases lay outside the gene matches. This CDR3 is built from 14 residues. The CDR3 region is CASSPDRGGLEQYF. The CDR3 bases are TGTGCCAGCAGCCCGGACAGGGGAGGCCTCGAGCAGTACTTC.

CDR3 amino acids: CASSFQRERTDTQYF. In nucleotides, the CDR3 is TGTGCCAGCAGTTTCCAGCGGGAGCGCACAGATACGCAGTATTTT. The V call is TRBV27, the J call TRBJ2-3; 8 bases fit TRBD2. This CDR3 is 15 amino acids long. The V gene end was trimmed by 3 bases and the J gene end by 1 base; junction bases not matched to a gene: 3. Germline V lookup: CDR1 MNHEY, CDR2 SMNVEV (reference sequence).

V and J are TRBV18 and TRBJ1-3; the match to TRBD1 covers 7 bases. The CDR3 sequence is 15 residues long. V was pared by 8 bases and J by 4 bases, with 11 bases of the junction left unmatched. Germline V gene lookup returns CDR1 KGHSH and CDR2 LQKENI. The CDR3 sequence is CASRRDSSRGNTIYF. The CDR3 DNA sequence: TGTGCCAGCCGAAGGGACAGCTCGCGGGGAAACACCATATATTTT.

V gene TRBV7-2 combines with J gene TRBJ1-1; no clear D gene. Germline values: CDR1 SGHTA, CDR2 FQGNSA. Trimming stripped 5 bases from V and 7 bases from J, with 14 bases between. This CDR3 region has 13 residues. The CDR3, as DNA: TGTGCCAGCAGCCGAAGGTCCCAGGTTGAAGCTTTCTTT. Encoded protein: CASSRRSQVEAFF.

The CDR3 loop is CASSAGVAGELFF. For the CDR3, the DNA is TGTGCCAGCAGCGCAGGGGTGGCCGGGGAGCTGTTTTTT. V usage is TRBV7-2 and J usage is TRBJ2-2; tentatively, D is TRBD1 (6 bases). The V gene lost 5 bases and the J gene lost 6 bases, with 10 bases spanning the gap. The germline gives CDR1 SGHTA, CDR2 FQGNSA. CDR3 length: 13 amino acids.

CDR3 amino acids: CASSLRVATYEQYF. The CDR3 nucleotides are TGTGCCAGCAGCTTACGGGTAGCAACCTACGAGCAGTACTTC. The chain has TRBV28 and TRBJ2-7; D is undetermined. V dropped 6 bases and J dropped 2 bases, with 14 bases sitting between them. The CDR3 runs 14 residues. Germline V gene data show CDR1 as MDHEN and CDR2 as SYDVKM.

The rearrangement uses TRBV7-9 and TRBJ2-7; 7 bases fit TRBD1. The V segment lost 2 bases and the J segment 2 bases; nucleotides outside the gene matches: 3. The CDR3 has 14 amino acids. Germline V lookup: CDR1 SEHNR, CDR2 FQNEAQ (reference sequence). CDR3 DNA: TGTGCCAGCAGCTTATGGGACAGAGCCTACGAGCAGTACTTC. It specifies CASSLWDRAYEQYF. Full variable domain (remainder filled in from reference TRBV7-9 and TRBJ2-7): DTGVSQNPRHKITKRGQNVTFRCDPISEHNRLYWYRQTLGQGPEFLTYFQNEAQLEKSRLLSDRFSAERPKGSFSTLEIQRTEQGDSAMYLCASSLWDRAYEQYFGPGTRLTVT.

The chain recombines TRBV28 with TRBJ1-2; D is possibly TRBD1 (6 bases). V lost 5 bases to trimming and J lost 4 bases, with 17 bases between them. The CDR3 covers 15 residues. Germline assignment: CDR1 MDHEN and CDR2 SYDVKM. The CDR3 DNA follows: TGTGCCAGCAGTGTATCGGGGGGCTACGCCTATGGCTACACCTTC. It translates to CASSVSGGYAYGYTF.

V gene TRBV4-1 combines with J gene TRBJ2-3; 7 bases are shared with TRBD1. The CDR3 extends over 15 amino acids. With 2 bases clipped from V and 2 bases from J, the junction kept 4 bases outside the gene matches. Germline V gene sequence: CDR1 MGHRA, CDR2 YSYEKL. The chain's CDR3 is CASSQIDRDTDTQYF. The DNA of the CDR3 is TGCGCCAGCAGCCAAATAGACAGGGACACAGATACGCAGTATTTT.

This clone was observed once. The chain couples TRBV4-1 to TRBJ1-2, with D tentatively TRBD1 (6 bases). CDR3 length equals 14 residues. Per germline, CDR1 MGHRA and CDR2 YSYEKL. The V end was cut by 0 bases, the J end by 4 bases, with 9 bases between. The CDR3 sequence: CASSQDQGLYGYTF. In DNA form, the CDR3 reads TGCGCCAGCAGCCAAGATCAGGGGCTCTATGGCTACACCTTC.

The V call is TRBV19, the J call TRBJ1-1; 8 nucleotides match TRBD1. Looked up from germline, CDR1 is LNHDA and CDR2 is SQIVND (reference sequence). With V trimmed by 4 bases and J by 6 bases, 10 bases remained unmatched. The CDR3 loop spans 15 amino acids. The CDR3 coding sequence is TGTGCCAGTAGTACGCTCAGGGGGCGCTTAGCTGAAGCTTTCTTT. It translates to CASSTLRGRLAEAFF.